This T cell receptor beta chain was documented in a study of T cells in localized non-small cell lung cancer. General study points: Peak T cell clonality was found in uninvolved adjacent lung, exceeding tumor. A single tumor region was sequenced, leaving heterogeneity possible.

Worth noting for this clone: Its matching antigen is unknown.

Germline V lookup: CDR1 LNHDA, CDR2 SQIVND (reference sequence). The V end was cut by 3 bases, the J end by 0 bases, with 3 bases between. This CDR3 contains 14 residues. Data came from immunoSEQ multiplex PCR; TCRdb stores just in-frame clones and leaves some out. The table has approximately 29,000 clones, more than 65% seen once; the top ten hold approximately 5.3%. The J gene is TRBJ2-6, the V gene TRBV19; D is unclear. Sequencing used peripheral blood mononuclear cells, obtained before any cancer treatment. The clonotype comes from a man aged 40 to 75 with stage III lung adenocarcinoma. The CDR3 region is CASSMTSGANVLTF. CDR3 bases: TGTGCCAGTAGTATGACCTCTGGGGCCAACGTCCTGACTTTC. Full variable domain (missing parts from reference TRBV19 and TRBJ2-6): DGGITQSPKYLFRKEGQNVTLSCEQNLNHDAMYWYRQDPGQGLRLIYYSQIVNDFQKGDIAEGYSVSREKKESFPLTVTSAQKNPTAFYLCASSMTSGANVLTFGAGSRLTVL.